The 16 T cell receptor beta chains below come from one sample, sequenced in a study of T cells in Graves' hyperthyroidism and ophthalmopathy. Using RNA transcripts as the source, TCR beta CDR3 regions were amplified. The primer set for the first-round RT-PCR of the TCR CDR3 was HTBI. TCRdb recomputed calls from the multiplex PCR reads with MiXCR, one row per CDR3 protein. The repertoire includes roughly 700,000 distinct CDR3 sequences, approximately 14% of them detected once, and about 10% sits in the top ten. The sample taken for sequencing was blood. The receptor source for this set is a woman aged 18-29 years with Graves' hyperthyroidism.

The chain couples TRBV4-2 to TRBJ1-5; D is unresolved. This CDR3 has 17 amino acids. The germline V and J ends were trimmed by 0 bases and 2 bases, with 14 bases remaining between them. The germline V gene encodes CDR1 LGHNA and CDR2 YNFKEQ. The CDR3 loop reads CASSQDVERLGNQPQHF. DNA of the CDR3: TGTGCCAGCAGCCAAGATGTCGAGCGACTGGGCAATCAGCCCCAGCATTTT.

This clonotype was recorded many times. This chain connects TRBV3-1 to TRBJ2-7; 8 bases map to TRBD1. Losses at the gene ends were 1 base for V and 6 bases for J; bases not matched to a gene: 8. The CDR3 totals 15 residues. Per germline, CDR1 LGHDT and CDR2 YNNKEL (reference sequence). This CDR3 reads CASSQGTGTYLEQYF. CDR3 sequence (DNA): TGTGCCAGCAGCCAAGGGACAGGGACCTACCTCGAGCAGTACTTC.

The chain is built from TRBV27 and TRBJ1-5; the D is unclear. Germline values: CDR1 MNHEY, CDR2 SMNVEV (reference sequence). The CDR3 covers 16 residues. Trimming took 3 bases from V and 0 from J, leaving 12 bases between them. CDR3 DNA: TGTGCCAGCAGTTTTAGGCCTACCCCTAGCAATCAGCCCCAGCATTTT. It codes for CASSFRPTPSNQPQHF.

This clonotype has a count of ten or more. J is TRBJ2-7 and V is TRBV30; D may be TRBD1 (6 bases). This CDR3 comprises 12 residues. Between the trimmed V and J ends, which lost 8 bases and 4 bases, there was a span of 15 bases. Per germline, CDR1 GTSNPN and CDR2 SVGIG (reference sequence). CDR3: CAGGRDLYEQYF. The CDR3 DNA is TGTGCCGGGGGCAGGGATTTATACGAGCAGTACTTC.

In this sample, this clonotype turned up a few times. The chain recombines TRBV19 with TRBJ2-2; TRBD1 agrees at 8 bases. Germline V gene sequence: CDR1 LNHDA, CDR2 SQIVND (reference sequence). The CDR3 runs to 14 residues. J lost 7 bases, V lost 3 bases, and 4 bases had no gene match. The CDR3 DNA sequence: TGTGCCAGTAGTATTGGACAGGGAGGCGGGGAGCTGTTTTTT. Translated, it gives CASSIGQGGGELFF.

This clonotype was observed at least ten times. This rearrangement joins TRBV7-9 to TRBJ2-7, with D maybe TRBD2 (6 bases). The V end lost 2 bases, the J end lost 6 bases, and 11 bases lay between the germline ends. Per the germline V gene, CDR1 is SEHNR and CDR2 is FQNEAQ (reference sequence). There are 13 residues in the CDR3. This chain's CDR3 is CASSLQGGAEQYF. The CDR3 DNA reads as TGTGCCAGCAGCTTACAGGGAGGCGCCGAGCAGTACTTC.

V and J are TRBV20-1 and TRBJ1-1, with a possible D match to TRBD1 (5 bases). Germline CDR1 DFQATT, CDR2 SNEGSKA (reference sequence). V was shortened by 1 base and J by 5 bases, with 20 bases between the two germline ends. The CDR3 runs to 16 residues. This chain's CDR3 is CSARAGVGGGWTEAFF. CDR3 in DNA: TGCAGTGCTAGAGCGGGGGTGGGGGGGGGATGGACTGAAGCTTTCTTT.

This chain uses TRBV4-3 with TRBJ2-7; D is unresolved. The V and J ends lost 2 bases and 0 bases respectively, with 11 bases between them. Germline values: CDR1 LGHNA, CDR2 YSLEER. The CDR3 is 15 amino acids. The CDR3 DNA reads as TGCGCCAGCAGCCAACACCGCCCCAGCTCCTACGAGCAGTACTTC. Translated: CASSQHRPSSYEQYF.

This clonotype was recorded at least ten times. This chain connects TRBV28 to TRBJ2-2; 9 nucleotides match TRBD1. Germline CDR1 and CDR2: MDHEN and SYDVKM. The CDR3 totals 17 residues. J lost 5 bases, V lost 7 bases, and 14 bases had no gene match. The CDR3 DNA sequence: TGTGCCAGCACGGGACAGGGTACTTTGAGAAGAACCGGGGAGCTGTTTTTT. As protein: CASTGQGTLRRTGELFF.

This clonotype has at least ten counts. The rearrangement links TRBV20-1 to TRBJ2-2; D possibly corresponds to TRBD2 (5 bases). This CDR3 contains 13 residues. The V end was cut by 6 bases, the J end by 7 bases, with 15 bases between. The germline gives CDR1 DFQATT, CDR2 SNEGSKA (reference sequence). CDR3 sequence (DNA): TGCAGTGCCAAGCCCCGGGAACTCGGGGAGCTGTTTTTT. Protein product: CSAKPRELGELFF.

This chain joins TRBV30 and TRBJ2-5, with D perhaps matching TRBD2 (5 bases). This CDR3 comprises 12 residues. V shed 0 bases and J shed 9 bases, with 11 bases lying between them. Germline loops: CDR1 GTSNPN, CDR2 SVGIG (reference sequence). The CDR3 loop is CAWSVSAEAQYF. CDR3 nucleotides: TGTGCCTGGAGTGTGAGCGCGGAGGCCCAGTACTTC.

In this sample, this clonotype turned up many times. The V and J genes are TRBV6-2 or TRBV6-3 and TRBJ2-5; D call uncertain. The CDR3 totals 13 residues. CDR1 is MNHEY, CDR2 SVGEGT, per germline. The V end was cut by 7 bases, the J end by 0 bases, with 9 bases between. As DNA, the CDR3 is TGTGCCAGCACCAGAGGTTACCAAGAGACCCAGTACTTC. Residues: CASTRGYQETQYF.

This sequence joins TRBV6-1 and TRBJ2-1; the match to TRBD2 covers 10 bases. The V and J ends lost 1 base and 7 bases, in that order; junction bases with no gene match: 4. This CDR3 has 15 residues. Germline lookup yields CDR1 MNHNS and CDR2 SASEGT. The CDR3 loop is CASSEVAGGLNEQFF. The CDR3 region has the DNA TGTGCCAGCAGTGAAGTAGCGGGAGGATTAAATGAGCAGTTCTTC.

There are many counts of this clonotype. V and J are TRBV10-3 and TRBJ2-1, with TRBD2 identical over 10 bases. This CDR3 has 16 amino acids. Unmatched junction bases numbered 6, after V lost 0 bases and J lost 7 bases. Germline CDR1 and CDR2: ENHRY and SYGVKD. CDR3: CAISESQREGLNEQFF. As DNA, the CDR3 is TGTGCCATCAGTGAGTCTCAGCGGGAGGGATTAAATGAGCAGTTCTTC.

V gene TRBV7-6 combines with J gene TRBJ2-7, with 9 bases matching TRBD2. The CDR3 is made up of 18 amino acids. The V and J ends lost 3 bases and 0 bases, in that order; junction bases with no gene match: 12. The germline V gene has CDR1 SGHVS and CDR2 FNYEAQ. CDR3 sequence: CASSLAPFGAGGSYEQYF. The CDR3, as DNA: TGTGCCAGCAGCTTGGCCCCGTTCGGAGCGGGAGGCTCCTACGAGCAGTACTTC.

This clonotype was observed at least ten times. V is TRBV12-3 or TRBV12-4 and J is TRBJ2-7; TRBD2 matches 12 bases. Unmatched junction bases numbered 20, after V lost 5 bases and J lost 9 bases. The CDR3 is 18 residues long. The CDR3 region is CASSPQGGASGRVGGQYF. The CDR3 DNA is TGTGCCAGCAGTCCCCAGGGAGGGGCTAGCGGGAGGGTTGGCGGGCAGTACTTC.